A selection of T cell receptor beta chains follows, all from one sample in a study of immune heterogeneity within non-small cell lung tumors. In TCRdb, the multiplex PCR reads were re-called with MiXCR into one record per CDR3 protein. The sample contains several thousand distinct CDR3 sequences, around a fifth of which appear only once. The material sequenced was lung tumor tissue. The receptors stem from a woman aged 55 to 70 with non-small cell lung cancer. Each CDR3 is given with its conserved first and last residue. D genes are given only for firm matches. Clone size is shown for a subset of rows, as once, few, many or a class of expanded clone.

j_gene,abundance,d_gene,v_gene,CDR3nt,CDR3aa
TRBJ2-1,-,-,TRBV18,TGTGCCAGCTCCCTCGGCGGGAAGGGGAATGAGCAGTTCTTC,CASSLGGKGNEQFF
TRBJ2-1,-,TRBD2,TRBV3-1,TGTGCCAGCAGCGACACTAGCGGTAACAATGAGCAGTTCTTC,CASSDTSGNNEQFF
TRBJ2-5,few,-,TRBV6-1,TGTGCCAGCACTCCGGTGGGGGAGACCCAGTACTTC,CASTPVGETQYF
TRBJ2-7,medium-sized,-,TRBV9,TGTGCCAGCAGCCCCCCCGAGGGCGGGAACTACGAGCAGTACTTC,CASSPPEGGNYEQYF
TRBJ2-7,medium-sized,-,TRBV28,TGTGCCTGTGGGGGGTCCTACGAGCAGTACTTC,CACGGSYEQYF
TRBJ2-7,medium-sized,-,TRBV10-1,TGCGCCAGCAGTGAGGGATCCGCCTTACGCGAGCAGTACTTC,CASSEGSALREQYF
TRBJ2-3,many,TRBD2,TRBV11-3,TGTGCCAGCAGCTTAGTGGTTAGCGGGAGTATAGATACGCAGTATTTT,CASSLVVSGSIDTQYF
TRBJ2-3,medium-sized,-,TRBV20-1,TGCAGTGCTAGGGTAGAGGAGTGGGTCACAGATACGCAGTATTTT,CSARVEEWVTDTQYF
TRBJ2-1,few,TRBD2,TRBV19,TGTGCCAGTAGTAAGTCTCGCGGGAGCTCCTACAATGAGCAGTTCTTC,CASSKSRGSSYNEQFF
TRBJ2-7,-,-,TRBV7-3,TGTGCCAGCAGCTTATTGCCGGCGGGTGAGCAGTACTTC,CASSLLPAGEQYF
TRBJ2-7,medium-sized,-,TRBV12-3/TRBV12-4,TGTGCCAGCAGAAAAGGACAGAGCTACGAGCAGTACTTC,CASRKGQSYEQYF
TRBJ2-5,medium-sized,TRBD2,TRBV5-1,TGCGCCAGTGTAGCCTTTCCGGGACTAGCGTCACAAGAGACCCAGTACTTC,CASVAFPGLASQETQYF
TRBJ1-6,medium-sized,-,TRBV6-1,TGTGCCAGCAGTCCCGACCTGGGGGCTTCACCCCTCCACTTT,CASSPDLGASPLHF
TRBJ2-7,medium-sized,-,TRBV7-3,TGTGCCAGCAGCTTAGAGCCCATCTACGAGCAGTACTTC,CASSLEPIYEQYF
TRBJ2-7,medium-sized,TRBD2,TRBV14,TGTGCCAGCAGCCAAGGGACAGCGGGGGATGCAGGTTCCTACGAGCAGTACTTC,CASSQGTAGDAGSYEQYF
TRBJ2-3,medium-sized,-,TRBV19,TGTGCCAGTAGCCTATCGACAGATACGCAGTATTTT,CASSLSTDTQYF
TRBJ2-2,medium-sized,-,TRBV2,TGTGCCAGCCAGTCCACCGGGGAGCTGTTTTTT,CASQSTGELFF
TRBJ1-5,medium-sized,TRBD1,TRBV20-1,TGCAGTGCTCCAACCGGGACAGGGTTGGGTCAGCCCCAGCATTTT,CSAPTGTGLGQPQHF
TRBJ2-7,medium-sized,TRBD1,TRBV15,TGTGCCACCAGCAGAACGACAGGGGGTAGCTACGAGCAGTACTTC,CATSRTTGGSYEQYF
TRBJ1-1,few,-,TRBV4-1,TGCGCCAGTTCTCGAGACGGAGGAGACAGGTTAGGGGACACTGAAGCTTTCTTT,CASSRDGGDRLGDTEAFF
TRBJ2-1,medium-sized,-,TRBV11-2,TGTGCCAGCAGCTTATCTAGTCTCAATGAGCAGTTCTTC,CASSLSSLNEQFF
TRBJ2-1,many,TRBD1,TRBV5-1,TGCGCCAGCAGCGCAGGACAGGGGGCGGGTGAGCAGTTCTTC,CASSAGQGAGEQFF
TRBJ2-1,few,TRBD2,TRBV7-8,TGTGCCAGCAGCTTTAGACTAGCGTCCTACAATGAGCAGTTCTTC,CASSFRLASYNEQFF
TRBJ2-5,-,TRBD2,TRBV6-1,TGTGCCAGCAGTGAAGAAGCGGGGACTCAAGAGACCCAGTACTTC,CASSEEAGTQETQYF
TRBJ2-2,-,-,TRBV7-9,TGTGCCAGCAGCTTCAAAGGCGGGGAGAGGGACACCGGGGAGCTGTTTTTT,CASSFKGGERDTGELFF
TRBJ2-6,many,-,TRBV20-1,TGCAGTGCTAGGAAAGGGGCCAACGTCCTGACTTTC,CSARKGANVLTF
TRBJ2-5,medium-sized,-,TRBV15,TGTGCCACCAGCAGAGATTCGGAGGGAGAGACCCAGTACTTC,CATSRDSEGETQYF
TRBJ2-2,-,TRBD1,TRBV29-1,TGCAGCGTACAAAAGGGGGCCGGGTCGAACACCGGGGAGCTGTTTTTT,CSVQKGAGSNTGELFF
TRBJ2-1,-,-,TRBV5-4,TGTGCCAGCAGCGGCGGGTCCCTGCAGTTCTTC,CASSGGSLQFF
TRBJ2-7,medium-sized,TRBD2,TRBV4-3,TGCGCCAGCAGCCAAGATCTAAGCGGGATGTATTACGAGCAGTACTTC,CASSQDLSGMYYEQYF
TRBJ2-7,medium-sized,-,TRBV2,TGTGCCAGCAGTGAAGGCCCGCCGTACGAGCAGTACTTC,CASSEGPPYEQYF
TRBJ1-1,medium-sized,-,TRBV9,TGTGCCAGCAGCGACGGATCCAGGGGGAACACTGAAGCTTTCTTT,CASSDGSRGNTEAFF
TRBJ2-7,many,TRBD1,TRBV28,TGTGCCAGCAGTATACTGGGACAGGGTGACGAGCAGTACTTC,CASSILGQGDEQYF
TRBJ2-6,medium-sized,TRBD1,TRBV2,TGTGCCAGCAGTGGTTTAGGGACAGGGGGCGCTGGGGCCAACGTCCTGACTTTC,CASSGLGTGGAGANVLTF
TRBJ2-7,many,TRBD2,TRBV7-3,TGTGCCAGCAGCTTAAGGCGGGAGGACGAGCAGTACTTC,CASSLRREDEQYF
TRBJ2-1,-,-,TRBV7-9,TGTGCCAGCAGCTTAGCTAGCGTCAGGGCTATTGAGCAGTTCTTC,CASSLASVRAIEQFF
TRBJ2-2,many,TRBD2,TRBV6-1,TGTGCCAGCAGTCCGACTAGCGGGAGGGCCCTCGGGGAGCTGTTTTTT,CASSPTSGRALGELFF
TRBJ2-6,-,TRBD1,TRBV11-2,TGTGCCAGCAGCGCTACAGGGGCCGGGGCCAACGTCCTGACTTTC,CASSATGAGANVLTF
TRBJ2-7,many,-,TRBV7-3,TGTGCCAGCAGCTTAAGTTACAGGGACGAGCAGTACTTC,CASSLSYRDEQYF
TRBJ2-1,-,TRBD2,TRBV28,TGTGCCAGCAGTTTATGGGGGGGGGGGGGCAATGAGCAGTTCTTC,CASSLWGGGGNEQFF